This entry lists 23 T cell receptor beta chains sequenced from one sample in a study of technical replicates of blood from a handful of donors (dated by TCRdb to the late 2010s). Library preparation was by the immunoSEQ multiplex PCR assay. In its TCRdb copy, this immuneACCESS table keeps in-frame sequences only and misses some clones. Where compared with another copy, unresolved V genes explain less than half of these, and the others have no known cause. Recorded for this sample are some 80,000 clones; roughly 93% of them occurred a single time. The ten largest clones capture about 0.37% of the sample. What was sequenced was T cells isolated from PBMCs. The receptors shown here come from a human donor in good health.

V is TRBV4-3 and J is TRBJ2-3, with D tentatively TRBD2 (5 bases). CDR1 and CDR2 (germline): LGHNA, YSLEER. V shed 4 bases and J shed 6 bases, with 14 bases lying between them. This CDR3 has 14 residues. Written as DNA, the CDR3 is TGCGCCAGCAGCCTCAGCTTGCTAGCCGATACGCAGTATTTT. It is translated as CASSLSLLADTQYF.

This chain uses TRBV10-2 with TRBJ1-1, with D perhaps TRBD1 (6 bases). The V end was cut by 7 bases, the J end by 0 bases, with 12 bases between. This CDR3 has 14 residues. CDR1 is WSHSY and CDR2 is SAAADI in the germline V gene. The CDR3 nucleotides are TGCGCCAGCACCGGACAGTTTATGAACACTGAAGCTTTCTTT. Its translation: CASTGQFMNTEAFF.

This chain joins TRBV19 and TRBJ2-7, with TRBD1 matching 7 bases. The CDR3 has 14 residues. In germline, CDR1 is LNHDA, CDR2 SQIVND (reference sequence). V lost 5 bases, J lost 3 bases, and 7 bases stayed unmatched. CDR3 sequence reads: CASSPDRELYEQYF. The CDR3 nucleotides are TGTGCCAGTAGTCCCGACAGGGAGCTCTACGAGCAGTACTTC.

The chain joins TRBV6-5 to TRBJ1-2; D uncertain. V was trimmed by 7 bases and J by 1 base, leaving 10 bases between them. The CDR3 is 13 residues long. Per the germline V gene, CDR1 is MNHEY and CDR2 is SVGAGI. CDR3 in amino acids: CASTPGLNYGYTF. The DNA for the CDR3 is TGTGCCAGCACCCCTGGGCTTAACTATGGCTACACCTTC.

This chain joins TRBV18 and TRBJ2-1; D gene ambiguous. The CDR3 is made up of 14 amino acids. Germline loops: CDR1 KGHSH, CDR2 LQKENI. V was shortened by 2 bases and J by 8 bases, with 13 bases between the two germline ends. As DNA, the CDR3 is TGTGCCAGCTCACCAGAACCAGTTTCCGATGAGCAGTTCTTC. As protein: CASSPEPVSDEQFF. Full variable domain (rest looked up from reference TRBV18 and TRBJ2-1): NAGVMQNPRHLVRRRGQEARLRCSPMKGHSHVYWYRQLPEEGLKFMVYLQKENIIDESGMPKERFSAEFPKEGPSILRIQQVVRGDSAAYFCASSPEPVSDEQFFGPGTRLTVL.

V is TRBV18 and J is TRBJ2-3, with D unclear. Germline loops: CDR1 KGHSH, CDR2 LQKENI. The ends were cut back, 2 bases at V and 1 base at J, with 4 bases in the middle. The CDR3 covers 13 residues. DNA for the CDR3: TGTGCCAGCTCACCAAGCGGCACAGATACGCAGTATTTT. This sequence encodes CASSPSGTDTQYF.

This chain joins TRBV19 and TRBJ2-1, with D tentatively TRBD2 (7 bases). The germline gives CDR1 LNHDA, CDR2 SQIVND (reference sequence). CDR3 size: 16 residues. Trimming took off 7 bases at V and 2 bases at J, with 18 bases between the two ends. The CDR3 DNA follows: TGTGCCAGTAAGCCCGCGGGGGCCTATCCCTACAATGAGCAGTTCTTC. This codes for CASKPAGAYPYNEQFF.

This sequence joins TRBV4-2 and TRBJ2-1; 8 bases are a match to TRBD2. V was clipped by 0 bases and J by 4 bases; unmatched bases: 2. Germline V lookup: CDR1 LGHNA, CDR2 YNFKEQ. This CDR3 contains 15 residues. The CDR3 DNA sequence: TGTGCCAGCAGCCAAGAAACTAGCGGATACAATGAGCAGTTCTTC. Its translation is CASSQETSGYNEQFF.

This chain's CDR3 is CASTWDRGYEQFF. CDR3 nucleotide sequence: TGTGCCAGCACCTGGGACAGGGGGTATGAGCAGTTCTTC. The V gene is TRBV28, the J gene TRBJ2-1; TRBD1 matches 11 bases. V lost 7 bases to trimming and J lost 8 bases; unmatched junction nucleotides: 4. CDR3 length: 13 residues. From germline, CDR1 is MDHEN and CDR2 SYDVKM.

The chain carries TRBV5-5 and TRBJ1-5; 7 positions agree with TRBD1. The CDR3 has 14 residues. V lost 4 bases and J lost 6; bases outside the gene matches: 7. CDR1 is SGHKS, CDR2 YYEKEE, per germline (reference sequence). The DNA for the CDR3 is TGTGCCAGCAGCCCACAGGGGTCGGCTCAGCCCCAGCATTTT. Its translation is CASSPQGSAQPQHF.

The genes are TRBV6-5 and TRBJ1-3; a possible D gene is TRBD1 (6 bases). Trimming removed 5 bases at V and 2 bases at J, with 7 bases between. The CDR3 length is 13 residues. Germline assignment: CDR1 MNHEY and CDR2 SVGAGI. The CDR3 is CASSGTTGNTIYF. DNA for the CDR3: TGTGCCAGCAGTGGGACAACTGGAAACACCATATATTTT.

The V gene is TRBV6-5, the J gene TRBJ2-5; TRBD1 might be the D (7 bases). The V and J ends lost 5 bases and 9 bases respectively, with 16 bases between them. The CDR3 is 13 residues long. Germline assignment: CDR1 MNHEY and CDR2 SVGAGI. The CDR3 coding sequence is TGTGCCAGCAGTATGGACAGGCGGAGGGCCCAGTACTTC. Translated, it gives CASSMDRRRAQYF.

V is TRBV6-5 and J is TRBJ1-1, with TRBD1 matching 8 bases. Losses at the gene ends were 4 bases for V and 5 bases for J; bases not matched to a gene: 3. The germline gives CDR1 MNHEY, CDR2 SVGAGI. This CDR3 is built from 13 residues. CDR3: CASSSGQGTEAFF. CDR3 sequence (DNA): TGTGCCAGCAGTTCAGGACAGGGAACTGAAGCTTTCTTT.

V gene TRBV13 combines with J gene TRBJ1-3, with 11 bases matching TRBD1. In germline, CDR1 is PRHDT, CDR2 FYEKMQ (reference sequence). J gave up 7 bases and V 5 bases, and 4 bases lay outside the gene matches. This CDR3 comprises 14 residues. CDR3: CASSGQGAGNTIYF. CDR3 DNA sequence: TGTGCCAGCAGCGGACAGGGGGCCGGGAACACCATATATTTT.

The V gene is TRBV10-2, the J gene TRBJ2-3; D is perhaps TRBD2 (5 bases). Trimming took off 5 bases at V and 4 bases at J, with 16 bases between the two ends. Germline values: CDR1 WSHSY, CDR2 SAAADI. The CDR3 has 15 residues. CDR3 bases: TGCGCCAGCAGTTGGCTTAATGCGGGCGCAGATACGCAGTATTTT. Translated, it gives CASSWLNAGADTQYF.

The chain carries TRBV30 and TRBJ1-1; possibly TRBD1 for D (5 bases). In germline, CDR1 is GTSNPN, CDR2 SVGIG (reference sequence). The V end was cut by 4 bases, the J end by 5 bases, with 11 bases between. The CDR3 covers 12 residues. Written as DNA, the CDR3 is TGTGCCTGGAAAAGGGGTGGGACTGAAGCTTTCTTT. Translated, it gives CAWKRGGTEAFF. Combining the CDR3 with reference TRBV30 and TRBJ1-1 gives the whole variable domain SQTIHQWPATLVQPVGSPLSLECTVEGTSNPNLYWYRQAAGRGLQLLFYSVGIGQISSEVPQNLSASRPQDRQFILSSKKLLLSDSGFYLCAWKRGGTEAFFGQGTRLTVV.

V usage is TRBV6-1 and J usage is TRBJ1-1, with D hard to call. Trimming took 1 base from V and 10 from J, leaving 16 bases between them. The CDR3 contains 14 residues. Germline V gene lookup returns CDR1 MNHNS and CDR2 SASEGT. The CDR3 DNA reads as TGTGCCAGCAGTGAAGTAAGCGTCAGCCAGTCAGCTTTCTTT. Amino acid sequence: CASSEVSVSQSAFF.

The chain couples TRBV7-9 to TRBJ1-1, with D hard to call. The V gene lost 6 bases and the J gene lost 0 bases, with 8 bases spanning the gap. CDR3 length: 13 amino acids. Germline loops: CDR1 SEHNR, CDR2 FQNEAQ (reference sequence). In nucleotides, the CDR3 is TGTGCCAGCAGTTTTCGTTTGAACACTGAAGCTTTCTTT. This gives the protein CASSFRLNTEAFF.

This sequence joins TRBV10-3 and TRBJ2-2, with 11 bases that match TRBD2. This CDR3 spans 14 amino acids. In germline, CDR1 is ENHRY, CDR2 SYGVKD. V lost 4 bases to trimming and J lost 7 bases; unmatched junction nucleotides: 2. CDR3 DNA sequence: TGTGCCATCAGTGCACTAGCGGGAGTCGGGGAGCTGTTTTTT. This sequence encodes CAISALAGVGELFF.

This CDR3 is CASGTLGSLNEKLFF. The CDR3 DNA is TGTGCCAGCGGAACATTGGGGAGTTTAAATGAAAAACTGTTTTTT. The chain links TRBV28 to TRBJ1-4; D gene ambiguous. The V gene lost 8 bases and the J gene lost 5 bases, with 18 bases spanning the gap. The V gene's germline CDR1 is MDHEN and CDR2 SYDVKM. The CDR3 loop spans 15 amino acids.

This chain uses TRBV4-1 with TRBJ2-7; D unresolved. This CDR3 comprises 15 residues. The V and J ends lost 7 bases and 0 bases respectively, with 16 bases between them. Germline V gene lookup returns CDR1 MGHRA and CDR2 YSYEKL. The CDR3 here is CASTLIQSPSYEQYF. The CDR3 bases are TGCGCCAGCACCTTGATACAGTCCCCCTCCTACGAGCAGTACTTC.

The chain is built from TRBV27 and TRBJ2-7; weak D call: TRBD1 (6 bases). The V and J ends lost 2 bases and 5 bases respectively, with 10 bases between them. This CDR3 region has 13 residues. Germline CDR1 is MNHEY and CDR2 is SMNVEV (reference sequence). CDR3 sequence: CASSLLGANEQYF. The CDR3 bases are TGTGCCAGCAGTTTACTGGGGGCCAACGAGCAGTACTTC.

V usage is TRBV9 and J usage is TRBJ2-1; tentative D call: TRBD2 (5 bases). V was cut by 6 bases and J by 5 bases, with 18 bases left in between. CDR1 and CDR2 (germline): SGDLS, YYNGEE. The CDR3 covers 15 residues. This CDR3 is CASTPSGSSHNEQFF. CDR3 coding DNA: TGTGCCAGCACTCCCTCTGGGAGCAGTCACAATGAGCAGTTCTTC.